This is a list of T cell receptor beta chains from one sample in a study of T cell responses to AZD1222 COVID-19 vaccine. Method: immunoSEQ multiplex PCR; TCRdb's copy keeps in-frame clones and lacks some. The repertoire holds some 99,000 clones, about 90% seen once, with approximately 4.7% in the top ten. The sequenced sample was peripheral blood, obtained on day 0 of AZD1222 vaccination. The receptors shown here come from an adult in good health. Both conserved end residues are part of each CDR3. The D gene is left open where the match is weak. For some rows the clone size is stated as once, few or many, or as a class when expanded; others skip it.

J gene,D gene,clone size,V gene,CDR3 DNA,CDR3 protein
TRBJ2-6,.,.,TRBV30,TGTGCCTGGAGCTTTCAGAACTCTGGGGCCAACGTCCTGACTTTC,CAWSFQNSGANVLTF
TRBJ2-1,TRBD2,.,TRBV18,TGTGCCAGCTCACCACCGACTTTCGCGGGAGACCATGAGCAGTTCTTC,CASSPPTFAGDHEQFF
TRBJ1-6,.,once,TRBV27,TGTGCCAGCAGTCCAACCCTAGGGGTGATTAACTCACCCCTCCACTTT,CASSPTLGVINSPLHF
TRBJ1-1,TRBD1,.,TRBV27,TGTGCCAGCAGTCCGCGGGACAGGGGGCTAGCTTTCACCACTGAAGCTTTCTTT,CASSPRDRGLAFTTEAFF
TRBJ1-5,TRBD1,.,TRBV6-1,TGTGCCAGCAGTGAAGGGACAGGGAAGAGCAATCAGCCCCAGCATTTT,CASSEGTGKSNQPQHF
TRBJ1-6,.,few,TRBV27,TGTGCCAGCAGTTTGAGGGACCTGGTTTCACCCCTCCACTTT,CASSLRDLVSPLHF
TRBJ2-2,.,.,TRBV5-1,TGCGCCAGCAGCTTGAGCTCTAGCCCCAGTATAGGGGAGCTGTTTTTT,CASSLSSSPSIGELFF
TRBJ1-6,.,.,TRBV11-2,TGTGCCAGCAGCCCGATTGCAGGTCGACGCTATAATTCACCCCTCCACTTT,CASSPIAGRRYNSPLHF
TRBJ2-1,TRBD1,.,TRBV27,TGTGCCAGCAGTTCCAGGGGGCACAATGAGCAGTTCTTC,CASSSRGHNEQFF
TRBJ2-7,TRBD2,few,TRBV9,TGTGCCAGCAGCGTACCTAGCGGGAGTAATAGCGGTAAGGAGCAGTACTTC,CASSVPSGSNSGKEQYF
TRBJ1-1,.,.,TRBV12-3/TRBV12-4,TGTGCCAGCAGCCAGGTAAACACTGAAGCTTTCTTT,CASSQVNTEAFF
TRBJ1-1,.,few,TRBV4-3,TGCGCCAGCAGCCAAGTAATGGGCGCGAAAGGGAGACGCTTT,CASSQVMGAKGRRF
TRBJ1-4,TRBD1,.,TRBV7-2,TGTGCCAGCAGCTTAGGGGGGGACAGCGCACGCACTTTT,CASSLGGDSARTF
TRBJ2-5,TRBD1,.,TRBV7-8,TGTGCCAGCAGCACATGGACAGGTGATCAAGAGACCCAGTACTTC,CASSTWTGDQETQYF
TRBJ2-2,.,.,TRBV7-2,TGTGCCAGCAGCTTAGCGGCCCTCACCGGGGAGCTGTTTTTT,CASSLAALTGELFF
TRBJ2-1,TRBD2,.,TRBV6-1,TGTGCCAGCAGTGGGACTAGCGGGACGACACACAATGAGCAGTTCTTC,CASSGTSGTTHNEQFF
TRBJ1-1,TRBD1,few,TRBV19,TGTGCCAGTAGTTTCGCGGGACAGGGAAGTACGTTCTTT,CASSFAGQGSTFF
TRBJ1-1,.,.,TRBV3-1/TRBV3-2,TGTGCCAGCAGCCAGGTCGATGAAGCTTTCTTT,CASSQVDEAFF
TRBJ1-4,.,few,TRBV4-1,TGCGCCAGCAGCCAAGTTCGACAGGCATGGGATAGGAATGAAAAACTGTTTTTT,CASSQVRQAWDRNEKLFF
TRBJ2-3,TRBD1,.,TRBV29-1,TGCAGCGTTGCGACAGGGGGCACAGATACGCAGTATTTT,CSVATGGTDTQYF
TRBJ2-7,.,.,TRBV28,TGTGCCAGCAAAACAGGGATGGGCTACGAGCAGTACTTC,CASKTGMGYEQYF
TRBJ2-5,.,.,TRBV6-5,TGTGCCAGCAGTTACGGCTCCTTGGGGACCCAGTACTTC,CASSYGSLGTQYF
TRBJ1-6,.,.,TRBV6-2/TRBV6-3,TGTGCCAGCAGTTACAGGGCATGGGAACCCCTCCACTTT,CASSYRAWEPLHF
TRBJ1-4,.,few,TRBV11-2,TGTGCCAGCAGCTTAGATCCGATACTTAATGAAAAACTGTTTTTT,CASSLDPILNEKLFF
TRBJ1-2,.,.,TRBV28,TGTGCCAGCAGAAACCAGGCCTATGGCTACACCTTC,CASRNQAYGYTF
TRBJ1-1,TRBD1,.,TRBV24-1,TGTGCCACCAGTGACCCGGGACAGGGGAGTAGTGAAGCTTTCTTT,CATSDPGQGSSEAFF
TRBJ2-1,TRBD2,.,TRBV6-5,TGTGCCAGCAGGATAGCGGGAGGGTCCTACAATGAGCAGTTCTTC,CASRIAGGSYNEQFF
TRBJ2-7,.,.,TRBV4-1,TGCGCCAGCAGTCTCGAGCCGCGGGTTTCCTACGAGCAGTACTTC,CASSLEPRVSYEQYF
TRBJ2-1,TRBD2,.,TRBV13,TGTGCCAGCAGCTCCGGGGGGACCGGTAGGCAGTTCTTC,CASSSGGTGRQFF
TRBJ1-5,.,.,TRBV18,TGTGCCAGCTCAGCAGGGTCAAGTAGCAGCAATCAGCCCCAGCATTTT,CASSAGSSSSNQPQHF
TRBJ1-5,TRBD1,.,TRBV28,TGTGCCAGCGCCCCCCAGGGGGGAGGCAATCAGCCCCAGCATTTT,CASAPQGGGNQPQHF
TRBJ1-2,TRBD1,.,TRBV27,TGTGCCAGCAGTTTATCACCCGAGACAGGGACCAGTAACTATGGCTACACCTTC,CASSLSPETGTSNYGYTF
TRBJ2-5,.,.,TRBV7-2,TGTGCCAGCAGCTTACGGGGGCGTGAGTGGGAGACCCAGTACTTC,CASSLRGREWETQYF
TRBJ1-2,.,.,TRBV14,TGTGCCAGCAGCCCGGGGACTAACTATGGCTACACCTTC,CASSPGTNYGYTF
TRBJ2-3,.,.,TRBV6-2/TRBV6-3,TGTGCCAGCAGTCTGGACTCGGGGGAAGATACGCAGTATTTT,CASSLDSGEDTQYF
TRBJ1-1,.,.,TRBV7-3,TGTGCCAGCAGCTTCGACGAGAACACTGAAGCTTTCTTT,CASSFDENTEAFF
TRBJ2-5,TRBD2,.,TRBV4-1,TGCGCCAGCAGCCAAGTACCTCCGGGACTAGATGTCGGAGAGACCCAGTACTTC,CASSQVPPGLDVGETQYF
TRBJ2-5,TRBD1,.,TRBV25-1,TGTGCCAGCAGTGAATCCGGGGACAGGGTCTACCAAGAGACCCAGTACTTC,CASSESGDRVYQETQYF
TRBJ2-6,.,.,TRBV28,TGTGCCAGCAGGGACAGTGGAGGGGCCAACGTCCTGACTTTC,CASRDSGGANVLTF
TRBJ2-2,.,once,TRBV28,TGTGCCAGCAGTTTATGGGGAGGCGGCGAGGGGCTGTTTTTT,CASSLWGGGEGLFF
TRBJ1-5,.,.,TRBV28,TGTGCCAGCAGTTTACCCCAGGGCCAGCCCCAGCATTTT,CASSLPQGQPQHF
TRBJ1-1,TRBD1,.,TRBV30,TGTGCCTGGAACGACAGGGCTGGCACTGAAGCTTTCTTT,CAWNDRAGTEAFF
TRBJ1-3,.,.,TRBV30,TGTGCCTGGAAGAAGGCTGGAAACACCATATATTTT,CAWKKAGNTIYF
TRBJ1-6,.,.,TRBV13,TGTGCCAGCAGCTCCCCAGGGGACCCGGGTTCACCCCTCCACTTT,CASSSPGDPGSPLHF
TRBJ2-4,.,.,TRBV6-5,TGTGCCAGCAGTTACTCGTCAGGAGGAAACATTCAGTACTTC,CASSYSSGGNIQYF
TRBJ1-6,.,once,TRBV2,TGTGCCAGCAGTGAAGTGGGCAGGGGAGGAGATTCACCCCTCCACTTT,CASSEVGRGGDSPLHF
TRBJ1-6,.,.,TRBV14,TGTGCCAGCAGCCAAGACAGGGTACTTTCACCCCTCCACTTT,CASSQDRVLSPLHF
TRBJ2-1,TRBD2,.,TRBV10-2,TGCGCCAGCAATTCTCTAGCGGGGTCACCCAATGAGCAGTTCTTC,CASNSLAGSPNEQFF